The entry below gives a single T cell receptor beta chain sequence along with its context. The antigen remains unidentified. The sample comes from a study of shared clonotypes between healthy human individuals. General study points: It was observed that approximately 5% of naive CD4 clonotypes were shared across a handful of donors.

Clones were read by immunoSEQ multiplex PCR, and TCRdb kept only the in-frame ones, dropping some. Of roughly 2.2 million clones in the sample, about nine tenths were seen once. V lost 7 bases, J lost 6 bases, and 17 bases stayed unmatched. This CDR3 region has 17 residues. Per the germline V gene, CDR1 is MDHEN and CDR2 is SYDVKM. The TCR originated in a man aged 18 to 35 in good health. Some clones in this sample may be carry-over from other donors' samples. The sequencing sample was made of naive CD4+ T cells from PBMCs. Subset defined: CD45RA+ positively selected. The chain joins TRBV28 to TRBJ1-5; 8 bases line up with TRBD1. The CDR3 coding sequence is TGTGCCAGCAATGGACAGGGAGTCCGGCGCGGAGGTCAGCCCCAGCATTTT. This gives the protein CASNGQGVRRGGQPQHF.